The present TCR beta chain was sequenced within a study of T cell changes during pregnancy in multiple sclerosis. Looked up from germline, CDR1 is SGHKS and CDR2 is YYEKEE (reference sequence). CDR3 length equals 15 residues. V gave up 5 bases and J gave up 2 bases, with 16 bases separating them. This clone was seen once. Clones were sequenced by immunoSEQ multiplex PCR, and TCRdb holds only the in-frame ones, with some missing. The data show under 35,000 clones, roughly 92% seen once. The sample here was CD4+ T cells from peripheral blood mononuclear cells, taken in the first trimester of pregnancy. J is TRBJ1-2 and V is TRBV5-5, with a weak D call TRBD1 (6 bases). This clonotype was sampled from a female donor with multiple sclerosis, enrolled in a pregnancy study. The CDR3 DNA is TGTGCCAGCAGTAAAAACAGGGTTGACAACTATGGCTACACCTTC. Translated: CASSKNRVDNYGYTF.